These 8 T cell receptor beta chains share one sample of origin, sequenced in a study of blood T cell repertoires in COVID-19. Generated by immunoSEQ multiplex PCR, the TCRdb table keeps only in-frame clones and is missing some. The table lists fewer than 350,000 clones, roughly 90% of them singletons. Sequencing was carried out using peripheral blood. These receptors originate from a woman aged 25 to 39 with COVID-19, enrolled during active disease.

V gene TRBV30 combines with J gene TRBJ2-6; TRBD1 aligns across 9 bases. CDR3 length: 16 residues. J gave up 1 base and V 3 bases, and 4 bases lay outside the gene matches. Germline V gene data show CDR1 as GTSNPN and CDR2 as SVGIG (reference sequence). The CDR3 DNA reads as TGTGCCTGGAGCCGGGACAGGGTTTCTGGGGCCAACGTCCTGACTTTC. This gives the protein CAWSRDRVSGANVLTF.

The chain combines TRBV18 with TRBJ2-7; the D gene is possibly TRBD2 (6 bases). The CDR3 spans 14 residues. V shed 2 bases and J shed 3 bases, with 11 bases lying between them. From germline, CDR1 is KGHSH and CDR2 LQKENI. DNA for the CDR3: TGTGCCAGCTCACCAGCCGGGGGAGGCTACGAGCAGTACTTC. This translates into CASSPAGGGYEQYF.

The chain employs TRBV11-2 and TRBJ2-7, with D possibly matching TRBD2 (5 bases). CDR1 and CDR2 from the germline V gene are SGHAT and FQNNGV. The CDR3 sequence is 16 residues long. V was shortened by 1 base and J by 3 bases, with 16 bases between the two germline ends. The CDR3 sequence: CASSLVGGGGSYEQYF. CDR3 nucleotide sequence: TGTGCCAGCAGCTTAGTCGGCGGCGGAGGAAGCTACGAGCAGTACTTC.

The chain carries TRBV10-3 and TRBJ2-7; TRBD1 is a possible D gene (5 bases). Germline CDR1 is ENHRY and CDR2 is SYGVKD. This CDR3 comprises 14 residues. Trimming removed 5 bases at V and 0 bases at J, with 11 bases between. In DNA, the CDR3 is TGTGCCATCAGTTCAGACCAGGGCTCCTACGAGCAGTACTTC. Its protein is CAISSDQGSYEQYF.

J is TRBJ2-7 and V is TRBV6-1; TRBD2 agrees at 8 bases. The J segment lost 6 bases and the V segment lost 1 base, leaving 2 bases of the junction unmatched. The CDR3 is made up of 13 amino acids. Germline loops: CDR1 MNHNS, CDR2 SASEGT. CDR3 DNA sequence: TGTGCCAGCAGTGAAGGACTAGCGTTCGAGCAGTACTTC. Its protein product is CASSEGLAFEQYF.

This clone was seen only a few times. The rearrangement uses TRBV7-9 and TRBJ2-2, with D unresolved. The length of the CDR3 is 15 residues. The V end lost 4 bases, the J end lost 6 bases, and 15 bases lay between the germline ends. Germline-derived CDR1 and CDR2 are SEHNR and FQNEAQ (reference sequence). The CDR3 DNA follows: TGTGCCAGCAGCTCGCTCGGTCAGGTTGCCGGGGAGCTGTTTTTT. Protein product: CASSSLGQVAGELFF.

This chain joins TRBV6-5 and TRBJ2-7; 8 nucleotides agree with TRBD1. V shed 9 bases and J 3 bases; nucleotides not matched to a gene: 10. The CDR3 extends over 14 amino acids. Germline values: CDR1 MNHEY, CDR2 SVGAGI. CDR3 residues: CASCRGQVVYEQYF. CDR3 in DNA: TGTGCCAGTTGTAGGGGACAGGTTGTCTACGAGCAGTACTTC.

The chain combines TRBV3-1 (or the pseudogene TRBV3-2) with TRBJ1-2; no clear D. The CDR3 is made up of 14 amino acids. The germline CDR1 and CDR2 sequences are LGHDT and YNNKEL (reference sequence). V lost 0 bases and J lost 6, with 11 bases in between. CDR3 residues: CASSQDTTINGYTF. The CDR3 nucleotides are TGTGCCAGCAGCCAAGATACCACTATAAATGGCTACACCTTC.